This is a list of T cell receptor beta chains from one sample in a study of cytomegalovirus exposure and HLA in healthy donors. Produced via immunoSEQ multiplex PCR; TCRdb's table is partial and in-frame only. The sample has about 110,000 clones, roughly 79% seen once. The sequencing sample was made of PBMCs. Every receptor here comes from a woman in her 30s in good health and CMV-seronegative. CDR3s include the opening cysteine and the closing phenylalanine or tryptophan. The order of the fields is V gene, clone size, J gene, D gene, CDR3 DNA, CDR3 protein. A D gene is named only where the DNA matches it firmly. Some rows have no size entry. The others give once, few or many, or a class for an expanded clone.

TRBV7-2	NA	TRBJ1-4	NA	TGTGCCAGCAGCCCCAACACAGGTCTTAATGAAAAACTGTTTTTT	CASSPNTGLNEKLFF
TRBV9	NA	TRBJ2-3	NA	TGTGCCAGCAGCGTAGAAGCATATGTACTACGCCTCACAGATACGCAGTATTTT	CASSVEAYVLRLTDTQYF
TRBV6-6	NA	TRBJ1-5	NA	TGTGCCAGCAGTAACCCGACAGATTATAGCAATCAGCCCCAGCATTTT	CASSNPTDYSNQPQHF
TRBV5-4	NA	TRBJ1-3	NA	TGTGCCAGCAGCCCCCCAATGCAAGAACTTGATTGGGGAAACACCATATATTTT	CASSPPMQELDWGNTIYF
TRBV27	NA	TRBJ1-6	NA	TGTGCCAGCATGAGCTACTTAATCAATTCACCCCTCCACTTT	CASMSYLINSPLHF
TRBV28	NA	TRBJ2-7	NA	TGTGCCAGCAGCCTATCGGGACTGGGTGGGAACGAGCAGTACTTC	CASSLSGLGGNEQYF
TRBV28	NA	TRBJ2-7	TRBD2	TGTGCCAGCACCGGGACTACGACCTACGAGCAGTACTTC	CASTGTTTYEQYF
TRBV28	NA	TRBJ2-5	NA	TGTGCCAGCAGTTTCGGGAGTGTGGAGACCCAGTACTTC	CASSFGSVETQYF
TRBV7-6	few	TRBJ1-1	NA	TGTGCCAGCATACCCGGGGAGAATACTGAAGCTTTCTTT	CASIPGENTEAFF
TRBV27	NA	TRBJ2-7	NA	TGTGCCAGCAGTTTATCCTGGGCAGGGGCGGCCTACGAGCAGTACTTC	CASSLSWAGAAYEQYF
TRBV19	NA	TRBJ2-2	TRBD2	TGTGCCAGTAGCAAAACCGGACTAGCTCCCGGGGAGCTGTTTTTT	CASSKTGLAPGELFF
TRBV19	NA	TRBJ2-1	NA	TGTGCCAGTAGTATAGGCGGGAATGAGCAGTTCTTC	CASSIGGNEQFF
TRBV2	NA	TRBJ1-1	NA	TGTGCCAGCAGTCGCCAGGGTTGGGTAGTCGGCACTGAAGCTTTCTTT	CASSRQGWVVGTEAFF
TRBV7-8	NA	TRBJ1-2	NA	TGTGCCAGCAGCCCGTACAAGGAGGCTGGCTACACCTTC	CASSPYKEAGYTF
TRBV18	NA	TRBJ1-5	TRBD1	TGTGCCAGCTCACCAGGCTTACAGGGGAATCAGCCCCAGCATTTT	CASSPGLQGNQPQHF
TRBV7-9	NA	TRBJ1-3	NA	TGTGCCAGCAGCGAGATCAAACAGAGCTCTGGAAACACCATATATTTT	CASSEIKQSSGNTIYF
TRBV18	NA	TRBJ2-7	TRBD1	TGTGCCAGCTCACCCCGTCGGGGACAGGGGGATTACGAGCAGTACTTC	CASSPRRGQGDYEQYF
TRBV9	NA	TRBJ2-7	TRBD1	TGTGCCAGCAGCGAGAGGGGGCAGGAGGCGTCTGAGCAGTACTTC	CASSERGQEASEQYF
TRBV2	few	TRBJ2-7	TRBD1	TGTGCCAGCGGGGGACAGGGGATCTACGAGCAGTACTTC	CASGGQGIYEQYF
TRBV27	NA	TRBJ2-1	NA	TGTGCCAGCAGTCCTATCCTGGTCTACAATGAGCAGTTCTTC	CASSPILVYNEQFF
TRBV10-3	NA	TRBJ2-7	TRBD2	TGTGCCATTTCCGGGACTAGCGACTCCTACGAGCAGTACTTC	CAISGTSDSYEQYF
TRBV11-2	NA	TRBJ2-4	TRBD2	TGTGCCAGCAGCTCCGGGGGAGGGATTTCATCGGCCAAAAACATTCAGTACTTC	CASSSGGGISSAKNIQYF
TRBV4-3	NA	TRBJ1-1	TRBD1	TGCGCCAGCAGAGAATGGACAGGGAAGAACACTGAAGCTTTCTTT	CASREWTGKNTEAFF
TRBV5-1	NA	TRBJ2-1	TRBD2	TGCGCCAGCAGCGCGACTAGCGGGAGTTCCTACAATGAGCAGTTCTTC	CASSATSGSSYNEQFF
TRBV6-1	once	TRBJ2-7	NA	TGTGCCAGCAGTGAAGCTCAGGCCTCCTACGAGCAGTACTTC	CASSEAQASYEQYF
TRBV30	NA	TRBJ2-5	NA	TGTGCCTGGAGTGTATCCAGCGCGGAGACCCAGTACTTC	CAWSVSSAETQYF
TRBV7-9	NA	TRBJ2-5	NA	TGTGCCAGCAGCTTATCAGAAGAGACCCAGTACTTC	CASSLSEETQYF
TRBV19	NA	TRBJ2-2	TRBD2	TGTGCCAGTAGTATATATGCCGGACTAGCGGGAGCCACCGGGGAGCTGTTTTTT	CASSIYAGLAGATGELFF
TRBV5-1	NA	TRBJ1-2	TRBD1	TGCGCCAGCAGCACCCAGGGACAGTTGGTCTATGGCTACACCTTC	CASSTQGQLVYGYTF
TRBV28	once	TRBJ2-1	NA	TGTGCCAGCAGTCAACTGTCCGGGGGCTCCTACAATGAGCAGTTCTTC	CASSQLSGGSYNEQFF
TRBV19	NA	TRBJ2-7	NA	TGTGCCAGTAGTATAGTTTCAGGGCCCCCCTACGAGCAGTACTTC	CASSIVSGPPYEQYF
TRBV2	NA	TRBJ2-5	TRBD2	TGTGCCAGCAGTGAATATCCGGCTAGCGGGTACCAAGAGACCCAGTACTTC	CASSEYPASGYQETQYF
TRBV27	NA	TRBJ2-7	TRBD1	TGTGCCAGCAGTCCCCCCGGGACAGAACTAGGGCAGTACTTC	CASSPPGTELGQYF
TRBV5-1	NA	TRBJ2-7	TRBD1	TGCGCCAGCAGCTTTACAGGGGTTAGCTCCTACGAGCAGTACTTC	CASSFTGVSSYEQYF
TRBV5-1	NA	TRBJ2-7	TRBD1	TGCGCCAGCAGCATACGAGACAGGGCTGTCCACGAGCGGTACTTC	CASSIRDRAVHERYF
TRBV30	NA	TRBJ1-2	NA	TGTGCCTGGAGTACAGGGAACTATGGCTACACCTTC	CAWSTGNYGYTF
TRBV11-2	NA	TRBJ1-2	TRBD1	TGTGCCAGCAGCTTAGATTACAGGGGAGCTAACTATGGCTACACCTTC	CASSLDYRGANYGYTF
TRBV7-8	NA	TRBJ2-7	TRBD1	TGTGCCAGCAGATTGGCACAGGGGCCTTCTCACGAGCAGTACTTC	CASRLAQGPSHEQYF
TRBV28	NA	TRBJ1-6	NA	TGTGCCAGCAGTTGGGGCGAGGAGTCTCGCTCCTATAATTCACCCCTCCACTTT	CASSWGEESRSYNSPLHF
TRBV7-9	NA	TRBJ2-5	TRBD1	TGTGCCAGCAGCTACCCTCAGGGGGCCGGCGAGACCCAGTACTTC	CASSYPQGAGETQYF
TRBV7-2	few	TRBJ2-1	TRBD2	TGTGCCAGCAGCCCTCGCAGGTTAGCGGGCTACAATGAGCAGTTCTTC	CASSPRRLAGYNEQFF
TRBV10-2	NA	TRBJ2-5	TRBD2	TGCGCCAGCAGGCTAGCGGGTTTAGAGACCCAGTACTTC	CASRLAGLETQYF
TRBV29-1	NA	TRBJ2-1	TRBD2	TGCAGCGTTGTCGGTTCTAGCGGGATCACCTACAATGAGCAGTTCTTC	CSVVGSSGITYNEQFF
TRBV7-9	NA	TRBJ1-1	NA	TGTTCCAGCATGGGGACTATCTCGATGTGGAACACTGAAGCTTTCTTT	CSSMGTISMWNTEAFF
TRBV2	NA	TRBJ2-1	TRBD2	TGTGCCAGCAGTGTGACTAGCGGGATAAATGAGCAGTTCTTC	CASSVTSGINEQFF